This paragraph covers one T cell receptor (beta chain) sequence. Its antigen is undetermined. Vbeta (60) and Jbeta (13) primers were used in the PCR. Profiling relied on immunoSEQ multiplex PCR, and the TCRdb table lists in-frame clones only, not all of them. The repertoire consists of more than 150,000 clones, with roughly 84% occurring once and the leading ten covering 0.25% to 0.3%. This entry is derived from a study of cytomegalovirus exposure and HLA in healthy donors. Whole-study findings and limits: Data from an earlier analysis indicated that most TCR beta V segments were productive either about 90% or about 30% of the time. Association of 16,951 TCR beta sequences with HLA alleles was found at 0.05 false discovery rate in a later analysis. Several V segments, TRBV6-2 and TRBV6-3 among them, could not be told apart and were dropped.

The CDR3 is 12 amino acids. The germline gives CDR1 SGHTA, CDR2 FQGNSA. The V and J ends lost 5 bases and 10 bases respectively, with 14 bases between them. The chain combines TRBV7-2 with TRBJ2-5, with D uncertain. Sequencing input: PBMCs. This receptor was obtained from a boy aged 5-17 years in good health and CMV-seronegative. The CDR3 DNA reads as TGTGCCAGCAGCCCATCCCGACGGGTCCAGTACTTC. As protein: CASSPSRRVQYF.